This T cell receptor beta chain is from a study of shared clonotypes between healthy human individuals. Study-level information: A donor's plate count was three for CD4 naive and three for CD4 memory; CD8 naive had two and CD8 memory one.

Study observations and caveats: Non-shared clonotypes showed lower generation probabilities than clonotypes common to all four donors.

The CDR3 has 15 amino acids. V trimming: 6 bases; J trimming: 6 bases; junction bases outside the gene matches: 8. Germline values: CDR1 MDHEN, CDR2 SYDVKM. This clone was counted only a few times. Its antigen is currently unknown. Method: immunoSEQ multiplex PCR; TCRdb's copy keeps in-frame clones and lacks some. The sample shows hundreds of thousands of clones, less than 85% of them seen only once. This chain joins TRBV28 and TRBJ1-4; 9 bases line up with TRBD1. The sequenced material came from memory CD4+ T cells sorted from blood. Regarding subset: CD45RA-negative fraction. The receptor comes from a woman younger than 45 in good health. In nucleotides, the CDR3 is TGTGCCAGCAGCTCCCCGGGACAGGGAGATGAAAAACTGTTTTTT. It is translated as CASSSPGQGDEKLFF.